This TCR beta chain is from a study of blood T cell repertoires in COVID-19. The CDR3 loop spans 12 amino acids. Trimming left V 2 bases short and J 5 bases short, with 3 bases between. From germline, CDR1 is MDHEN and CDR2 SYDVKM. Generated by immunoSEQ multiplex PCR, the TCRdb table keeps only in-frame clones and is missing some. The sample lists roughly 260,000 clones, around 85% occurring once. Sample: PBMCs or T cells enriched from blood (not recorded which). V usage is TRBV28 and J usage is TRBJ2-2, with D uncertain. The TCR was taken from a woman in her 50s who had recovered from COVID-19. The CDR3 spells CASSLTTGELFF. The CDR3 DNA follows: TGTGCCAGCAGTTTAACAACCGGGGAGCTGTTTTTT.